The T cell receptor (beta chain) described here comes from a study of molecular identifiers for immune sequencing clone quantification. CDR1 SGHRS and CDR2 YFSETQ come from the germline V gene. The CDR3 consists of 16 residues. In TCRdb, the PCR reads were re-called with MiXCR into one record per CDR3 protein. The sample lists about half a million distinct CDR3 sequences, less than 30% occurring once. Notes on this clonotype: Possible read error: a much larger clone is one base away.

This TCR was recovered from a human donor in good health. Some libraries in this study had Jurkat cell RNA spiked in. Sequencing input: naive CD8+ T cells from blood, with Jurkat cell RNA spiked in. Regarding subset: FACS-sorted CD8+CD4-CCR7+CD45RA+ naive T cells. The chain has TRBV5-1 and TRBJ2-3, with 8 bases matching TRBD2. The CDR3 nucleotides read TGCGCCAGCAGCCAAGTACTAGCGGAACACACAGTTACGCAGTATTTT. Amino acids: CASSQVLAEHTVTQYF.